The rows below give T cell receptor beta chains drawn from one sample of a study of patients and donors after allogeneic stem cell transplantation. In TCRdb, the RT-PCR reads were re-called with MiXCR into one record per CDR3 protein. This table holds over 130,000 distinct CDR3 sequences, 30% to 45% found once. The sample was blood, either unsorted or a sorted T cell fraction (not recorded which). The receptor source for this set is a human donor who was either an allogeneic HSCT recipient or a stem cell or donor lymphocyte infusion donor (not recorded which). It is not recorded whose cells these are; they may come from a transplant donor. Both conserved end residues are part of each CDR3. The order of the fields is J gene, V gene, D gene, clone size, CDR3 protein, CDR3 DNA. The D gene is left open where the match is weak. Size values are once, few and many counts, or a class for expanded clones, and some rows have none.

j_call: TRBJ1-4; v_call: TRBV12-3/TRBV12-4; d_call: TRBD1; clone_size: few; cdr3_aa: CASRTGTGWGKLFF; cdr3_nt: TGTGCCAGCAGAACCGGGACAGGGTGGGGAAAACTGTTTTTT
j_call: TRBJ1-2; v_call: TRBV28; d_call: -; clone_size: -; cdr3_aa: CASSFLERGGYTF; cdr3_nt: TGTGCCAGCAGTTTTTTGGAAAGGGGTGGCTACACCTTC
j_call: TRBJ1-1; v_call: TRBV14; d_call: -; clone_size: -; cdr3_aa: CASSQGGQSTAFF; cdr3_nt: TGTGCCAGCAGCCAGGGAGGACAGAGTACAGCTTTCTTT
j_call: TRBJ1-3; v_call: TRBV28; d_call: -; clone_size: few; cdr3_aa: CASRVAGNTIYF; cdr3_nt: TGTGCCAGCAGGGTAGCTGGAAACACCATATATTTT
j_call: TRBJ1-2; v_call: TRBV6-5; d_call: TRBD1; clone_size: -; cdr3_aa: CASSYSQGGYRYTF; cdr3_nt: TGTGCCAGCAGTTACTCCCAGGGGGGCTATCGCTACACCTTC
j_call: TRBJ1-2; v_call: TRBV6-5; d_call: -; clone_size: -; cdr3_aa: CASSYFAGNGYTF; cdr3_nt: TGTGCCAGCAGTTACTTTGCCGGCAATGGCTACACCTTC
j_call: TRBJ1-6; v_call: TRBV12-3/TRBV12-4; d_call: -; clone_size: few; cdr3_aa: CASWGPGSPLHF; cdr3_nt: TGTGCCAGCTGGGGCCCGGGTTCACCCCTCCACTTT
j_call: TRBJ1-4; v_call: TRBV18; d_call: -; clone_size: -; cdr3_aa: CASSPNAKPTNEKLFF; cdr3_nt: TGTGCCAGCTCACCTAACGCGAAGCCAACTAATGAAAAACTGTTTTTT
j_call: TRBJ2-1; v_call: TRBV5-5; d_call: -; clone_size: -; cdr3_aa: CASSPGNRVPTSKFF; cdr3_nt: TGTGCCAGCAGCCCCGGAAACAGGGTCCCCACCAGTAAGTTCTTC
j_call: TRBJ2-5; v_call: TRBV9; d_call: -; clone_size: few; cdr3_aa: CASSSSLDSQETQYF; cdr3_nt: TGTGCCAGCAGCTCTAGCCTGGACTCCCAAGAGACCCAGTACTTC
j_call: TRBJ1-2; v_call: TRBV24-1; d_call: TRBD1; clone_size: few; cdr3_aa: CATRTSAGTGASYTF; cdr3_nt: TGTGCCACCAGGACCTCTGCCGGGACAGGGGCAAGCTACACCTTC